Following are 21 T cell receptor beta chains from one sample sequenced in a study of tumor-infiltrating lymphocytes in primary liver carcinoma. The study co-extracted DNA and RNA from approximately 20-30 mg of unsorted bulk tissue. Production of TCR beta cDNA used 500 ng total RNA together with a constant-region primer. A slightly modified ARM-PCR protocol with three nested multiplex PCR rounds produced these TCR beta libraries. Each of the first two PCR rounds ran roughly 9 cycles with TRBV1-TRBV30 forward and C-beta reverse primers. TCRdb reanalysed the multiplex PCR reads using MiXCR and keeps one entry per CDR3 protein. The sample holds 50,000 or so distinct CDR3 sequences; around 82% are singletons and the top ten take less than 25%. Material: liver tumor tissue from sampling region 5. The subset was: tumor region T5, tumor centre. The receptor set was obtained from a man between 40 and 49 years old with primary liver carcinoma and hepatitis B virus infection.

A note on this clonotype: A read error may be the cause here, since a much bigger clone is one base away. The J gene is TRBJ1-1, the V gene TRBV19; D gene ambiguous. The CDR3 consists of 15 residues. In germline, CDR1 is LNHDA, CDR2 SQIVND (reference sequence). Here the CDR3 reads CVSCLMAPCDSEAFF. The CDR3 bases are TGTGTCAGCTGCCTTATGGCACCCTGCGACTCTGAAGCTTTCTTT.

The chain recombines TRBV6-5 with TRBJ1-2; 12 nucleotides match TRBD1. V was pared by 6 bases and J by 12 bases, with 17 bases of the junction left unmatched. CDR1 and CDR2 (germline): MNHEY, SVGAGI. The CDR3 spans 16 residues. The CDR3 spells CASRDTGTGGGYGHTF. CDR3 sequence (DNA): TGTGCCAGCAGGGACACCGGGACAGGGGGCGGCTATGGTCACACCTTC.

This chain links TRBV28 with TRBJ2-7, with D possibly matching TRBD1 (6 bases). CDR3 length: 15 amino acids. Germline-derived CDR1 and CDR2 are MDHEN and SYDVKM. V was pared by 7 bases and J by 3 bases, with 19 bases between. The CDR3 nucleotides are TGTGCCAGCAATGCTCCCAGGGGCACCTACTACGAGCAGTACTTC. It translates to CASNAPRGTYYEQYF.

To note about this clonotype: The junction and the germline gene differ at one end; a read error may be behind it. The V call is TRBV10-3, the J call TRBJ2-3; a weak D match, TRBD2 (5 bases). Germline V CDR1 and CDR2: ENHRY, SYGVKD. There are 15 residues in the CDR3. Written as DNA, the CDR3 is TGTGCCGTCAGTGAAGGGAGCGGCAGCACGGATACGCAGTATTTT. The encoded protein is CAVSEGSGSTDTQYF.

In the case of this clonotype: One junction end disagrees with the germline gene, perhaps due to a read error. The chain is built from TRBV28 and TRBJ1-4; D perhaps matches TRBD1 (6 bases). CDR3 size: 13 residues. Germline assignment: CDR1 MDHEN and CDR2 SYDVKM. The chain's CDR3 is CASGLPGQPKQFF. As DNA, the CDR3 is TGTGCCAGCGGTCTTCCGGGACAACCAAAACAGTTTTTT.

A note on this clonotype: One end of the junction is discordant with germline, which a read error may explain. The V call is TRBV4-3, the J call TRBJ2-1, with D possibly matching TRBD2 (6 bases). CDR1 LGHNA and CDR2 YSLEER come from the germline V gene. The CDR3 runs to 16 residues. The CDR3: CASSQDRSGFHNEQPF. The CDR3 region has the DNA TGCGCCAGCAGCCAAGATAGGAGCGGGTTCCACAATGAGCAGCCCTTC.

With regard to this clonotype: Here the CDR3 omits its conserved ending phenylalanine or tryptophan, so a read error is the likely source. J is TRBJ2-7 and V is TRBV4-2; 7 bases are shared with TRBD2. Looked up from germline, CDR1 is LGHNA and CDR2 is YNFKEQ. There are 16 residues in the CDR3. CDR3 sequence reads: CASNQDRASGYYEQYL. As DNA, the CDR3 is TGTGCCAGCAACCAAGATAGGGCTAGCGGATACTACGAGCAGTACCTC.

Points on this clonotype: At one end, the junction sequence differs from germline, possibly due to a read error. The J gene is TRBJ2-1, the V gene TRBV11-1; perhaps TRBD2 as D (6 bases). The CDR3 is 14 residues long. Per the germline V gene, CDR1 is SGHAT and CDR2 is FQDESV (reference sequence). In nucleotides, the CDR3 is TGTGCCAGCAGCTTAGAGGACTACTACGATGAGCAGCTCTTC. It codes for CASSLEDYYDEQLF.

This clonotype came up many times. This rearrangement joins TRBV2 to TRBJ1-2; 7 positions match TRBD1. CDR3 length: 14 amino acids. The germline CDR1 and CDR2 sequences are SNHLY and FYNNEI. V trimming: 6 bases; J trimming: 4 bases; junction bases outside the gene matches: 8. This chain's CDR3 is CASSAPGGSYGYTF. In nucleotides, the CDR3 is TGTGCCAGCAGCGCCCCAGGGGGAAGCTATGGCTACACCTTC.

The chain couples TRBV14 to TRBJ2-7; possible D gene TRBD2, 5 bases. V was clipped by 6 bases and J by 1 base, with 16 bases between them. Germline CDR1 SGHDN, CDR2 FVKESK. This CDR3 region has 15 residues. CDR3 bases: TGTGCCAGCAGTCAGGCCGGGATATTTTCCTACGAGCAGTACTTC. As protein: CASSQAGIFSYEQYF.

V is TRBV29-1 and J is TRBJ1-5; 10 nucleotides match TRBD1. Unmatched junction bases numbered 4, after V lost 6 bases and J lost 5 bases. Germline CDR1 is SQVTM and CDR2 is ANQGSEA. The CDR3 runs 13 residues. This CDR3 reads CSVSGQGDQPQHF. CDR3 in DNA: TGCAGCGTCTCTGGACAGGGGGATCAGCCCCAGCATTTT.

This clonotype was seen only once. The CDR3 region has the DNA TGTGCCAGCATGGAGGGAGCTAGACCCTACAATGAGCAGTTCTTC. Encoded protein: CASMEGARPYNEQFF. The gene calls are TRBV7-2 and TRBJ2-1; the D gene is possibly TRBD2 (6 bases). The germline V and J ends were trimmed by 7 bases and 2 bases, with 15 bases remaining between them. Germline assignment: CDR1 SGHTA and CDR2 FQGNSA. The CDR3 is 15 amino acids.

A note on this clonotype: Its ends do not fully match the called genes, so a read error is possible. The V and J genes are TRBV29-1 and TRBJ2-1; D remains ambiguous. The CDR3 sequence is 15 residues long. The V gene's germline CDR1 is SQVTM and CDR2 ANQGSEA. The CDR3: CSVDLSRARTNEEFF. The CDR3 DNA is TGCAGCGTTGATCTTTCTAGGGCCAGAACCAATGAGGAGTTCTTC.

This clonotype was picked up one time. Lacking the conserved final phenylalanine or tryptophan, this CDR3 likely reflects a read error. This chain connects TRBV6-5 to TRBJ1-6; no clear D gene. The CDR3 contains 13 residues. Per the germline V gene, CDR1 is MNHEY and CDR2 is SVGAGI. The chain's CDR3 is CTSSLKPNSPLHL. The CDR3 nucleotides are TGTACCAGCAGCCTTAAGCCGAATTCACCCCTCCACTTA.

The rearrangement uses TRBV11-2 and TRBJ2-6, with 8 positions matching TRBD1. V was clipped by 9 bases and J by 0 bases; unmatched bases: 22. The germline gives CDR1 SGHAT, CDR2 FQNNGV. The CDR3 extends over 21 amino acids. This chain's CDR3 is CASSMGIDRGISLSGANVLTF. The CDR3 DNA is TGTGCCAGTAGCATGGGGATAGACAGGGGCATTTCCCTCTCTGGGGCCAACGTCCTGACTTTC.

This sequence joins TRBV29-1 and TRBJ2-5; D is undetermined. V lost 0 bases, J lost 4 bases, and 12 bases lay in between. The CDR3 runs 14 residues. Germline assignment: CDR1 SQVTM and CDR2 ANQGSEA. The CDR3 DNA follows: TGCAGCGTTGAAGATGTCGCACGAGCAGAGACCCAGTACTTC. It codes for CSVEDVARAETQYF.

This clonotype appeared once. One end of the junction does not line up with germline, which may come from a read error. The J gene is TRBJ1-1, the V gene TRBV6-6; 8 positions match TRBD1. The germline V gene has CDR1 MNHNY and CDR2 SVGAGI (reference sequence). This CDR3 contains 13 residues. CDR3 residues: CASSTGGTIEASF. CDR3 nucleotides: TGTGCCAGCAGCACAGGGGGGACAATTGAAGCTTCCTTT.

In regard to this clonotype: An end of the junction differs from the germline gene, which may be a read error. The gene calls are TRBV7-9 and TRBJ2-1; TRBD2 agrees at 9 bases. CDR3 length equals 13 residues. Per germline, CDR1 SEHNR and CDR2 FQNEAQ (reference sequence). The CDR3 DNA sequence: TGTGCCAGCAACTCCATTCAACCGACTAGCGGCCTCTTC. This codes for CASNSIQPTSGLF.

The CDR3 sequence: CSAMTSGTGTPYKQYF. CDR3 in DNA: TGCAGCGCCATGACATCTGGGACCGGCACCCCCTACAAACAGTACTTC. The rearrangement links TRBV29-1 to TRBJ2-7; D is possibly TRBD1 or TRBD2 (5 bases each). V lost 7 bases, J lost 10 bases, and 32 bases lay in between. Germline CDR1 is SQVTM and CDR2 is ANQGSEA. CDR3 length: 16 residues.

In the case of this clonotype: A read error is likely, as this CDR3 ends without the conserved phenylalanine or tryptophan. V is TRBV29-1 and J is TRBJ1-2; D gene unclear. Trimming shortened V by 8 bases and J by 4 bases, and 20 bases separated the two germline ends. The CDR3 is made up of 14 amino acids. CDR1 is SQVTM and CDR2 is ANQGSEA in the germline V gene. Here the CDR3 DNA reads TGCAGCATCAAGTTTGGGCAGTCGATCTATGGCTACACCCTC. It codes for CSIKFGQSIYGYTL.

For this clonotype: Sequence at one end of the junction differs from germline and may be a read error. V usage is TRBV6-5 and J usage is TRBJ1-5; the D is unclear. Germline CDR1 and CDR2: MNHEY and SVGAGI. This CDR3 contains 16 residues. The CDR3 region is CVSSPTSGRCNQPQHF. CDR3 sequence (DNA): TGTGTCAGCAGCCCCACGAGTGGGAGATGCAATCAGCCCCAGCATTTT.